This T cell receptor beta chain is from a study of pediatric ulcerative colitis (dated by TCRdb to the late 2010s). Study-wide context: Among the ulcerative colitis patients, about seven had pancolitis and two had left-sided colitis, and histology in every patient was consistent with ulcerative colitis. Nine newly diagnosed, treatment-naive pediatric ulcerative colitis patients and a few non-IBD control children each provided paired blood and rectal samples. Using the Pediatric Ulcerative Colitis Activity Index, two patients were classed as having mild disease, several as having moderate disease and three as having acute severe colitis. Points the paper makes about the study in general: T cells from blood may have been included in the rectal pinch biopsies, particularly in patients with overt colitis. With only four individuals, the healthy control group was small. Because the repertoires came from total lymphocyte DNA, rare subsets such as regulatory T cells may have patterns that are not reflected. Two rectal CDR3 clonotypes were detected in all ulcerative colitis patients and were not detected in any of the controls. Rectal repertoire features separated controls, mild-moderate and acute severe colitis patients; acute severe colitis showed reduced rectal diversity due to clonal expansions. For technical reasons, substantially fewer templates were yielded by the blood samples of two patients, and these blood samples were excluded from blood-rectal overlap analysis. Autologous blood-rectal clonal overlap was significantly higher in ulcerative colitis patients than in controls, suggesting increased T cell trafficking to inflamed tissue.

Comment on this clone: Which antigen it targets is not known. One base away there is no much larger clone; base qualities are not given.

Through the immunoSEQ TRB Survey service, multiplex V and J primers were used to amplify rearranged CDR3 beta regions from genomic DNA. To keep sequencing depth the same across samples, survey-level depth of up to 500,000 reads per sample was applied. Libraries were purified and pooled, and sequencing was performed on Illumina technology. The authors' analysis ran thus. Productive clonality, sample overlap, pairwise scatters, CDR3 beta length, V/D/J gene usage and productiveness were all assessed with the immunoSEQ online tools. Calculated diversity was defined as the number of unique rearrangements divided by total templates, multiplied by 100, and Shannon and Simpson indices were computed as well. Principal component analysis used the R prcomp function and ggbiplot package on Z-score normalized data. Morisita's index was used to quantify the clonal overlap between blood and rectum within each subject. What TCRdb holds here is the immuneACCESS table cut down to in-frame rearrangements. Part of the clones is not present; checked against another copy, under half of the missing clones reflect an unresolved V gene, and the others are unexplained. The D gene and trimming were derived from the DNA, and the V and J assignments and clone size from that table. In this sample the table shows tens of thousands of clones, 80% to 90% of which occur a single time. The ten largest clones add up to 1.1% of the sample.

During colonoscopy, one to two pinch biopsies were obtained from the rectum for research. Before the diagnostic colonoscopy, none of the ulcerative colitis patients had been given any immunosuppressive medication. Before DNA was isolated, the rectal biopsies underwent proteinase K digestion. The Wizard kit (Promega) was used to extract genomic DNA from blood and intestinal samples. This sequence was found in a boy aged 5 to 17 with mild ulcerative colitis. The sample comprised gut tissue.

The CDR3 region: CASSPWAASGYTF. The DNA is as follows: TGTGCCAGCTCACCATGGGCAGCCTCCGGCTACACCTTC. The sequence is built from TRBV18 and TRBJ1-2; the D segment cannot be called with confidence. CDR1 and CDR2, looked up from the germline V gene, are KGHSH and LQKENI. The CDR3 has 13 amino acids, counting the end cysteine and phenylalanine. CDR3 DNA is the only sequence kept; it has 39 bases, read in frame from the first base. V lost 2 bases and J lost 8 bases; the stretch between them is 12 bases long.